One and the same sample provided the 8 T cell receptor beta chains below, sequenced in a study of shared clonotypes between healthy human individuals. Method: immunoSEQ multiplex PCR; TCRdb's copy keeps in-frame clones and lacks some. The profile shows roughly 76,000 clones, roughly three fifths of them singletons. The specimen sequenced was memory CD8+ T cells sorted from blood. Subset noted: CD45RO+ cells pooled with CCR7-negative TemRA cells. These receptors were taken from a young man in good health.

About this clone itself: This clone may be a read error of a much larger clone one base away. This chain links TRBV6-4 with TRBJ2-6, with D unclear. CDR1 is MRHNA and CDR2 is SNTAGT in the germline V gene. CDR3 size: 15 residues. The CDR3 DNA reads as TGTGCCAGCAATGACTCGAGCTCTGGGGCCAACGTCCTGACTTTC. It yields the protein CASNDSSSGANVLTF.

The J gene is TRBJ2-1, the V gene TRBV10-1; possibly TRBD1 for D (5 bases). This CDR3 has 14 residues. Looked up from germline, CDR1 is WNHNN and CDR2 is SYGVQD (reference sequence). V lost 3 bases and J 3 bases, leaving 9 bases between the germline ends. The CDR3 spells CASSDTDSYNEQFF. CDR3 in DNA: TGCGCCAGCAGTGATACCGACAGCTACAATGAGCAGTTCTTC.

In regard to this clone: A read error likely explains this, since a far larger clone differs by one base. The chain joins TRBV6-1 to TRBJ2-6; D uncertain. The CDR3 has 15 amino acids. Germline loops: CDR1 MNHNS, CDR2 SASEGT. The V end lost 1 base, the J end lost 0 bases, and 4 bases lay between the germline ends. CDR3 bases: TGTGCCAGCAGTGAAGACAACTCTGGGGCCAACGTCCTGACTTTC. It specifies CASSEDNSGANVLTF.

The chain couples TRBV29-1 to TRBJ2-3; 12 bases agree with TRBD2. V lost 5 bases to trimming and J lost 0 bases; unmatched junction nucleotides: 12. The CDR3 runs to 18 residues. Germline CDR1 and CDR2: SQVTM and ANQGSEA. In nucleotides, the CDR3 is TGCAGCGTTCAGGGTCCGGGACTAGCGGGTTCTAGCACAGATACGCAGTATTTT. It specifies CSVQGPGLAGSSTDTQYF.

This clone appeared a single time. The chain has TRBV28 and TRBJ2-4; D is unresolved. V lost 0 bases, J lost 1 base, and 7 bases lay in between. Germline V CDR1 and CDR2: MDHEN, SYDVKM. The CDR3 spans 15 residues. The CDR3: CASSLWQEAKNIQYF. The CDR3 DNA reads TGTGCCAGCAGTTTATGGCAGGAGGCCAAAAACATTCAGTACTTC.

The J gene is TRBJ2-1, the V gene TRBV20-1, with TRBD1 matching over 7 bases. The CDR3 is made up of 11 amino acids. The junction had 9 bases not matched to a gene; V was cut back by 5 bases and J by 14 bases. Germline V gene data show CDR1 as DFQATT and CDR2 as SNEGSKA (reference sequence). The CDR3 DNA reads as TGCAGTGCTGCCCAGGGGGAGAGGAAGTTCTTC. Residues: CSAAQGERKFF.

CDR3 protein: CPREFSRNQPQHF. CDR3 DNA sequence: TGCCCCCGGGAGTTCAGCCGCAATCAGCCCCAGCATTTT. This chain joins TRBV10-1 and TRBJ1-5; no clear D. In germline, CDR1 is WNHNN, CDR2 SYGVQD (reference sequence). CDR3 length: 13 residues.

The chain recombines TRBV11-2 with TRBJ2-7; 7 positions match TRBD2. The length of the CDR3 is 15 residues. Germline V gene data show CDR1 as SGHAT and CDR2 as FQNNGV. The V gene end was trimmed by 7 bases and the J gene end by 6 bases; junction bases not matched to a gene: 15. As DNA, the CDR3 is TGTGCCAGCAATCTGGGGGGGGACGGCACTCCCGAGCAGTACTTC. Translation gives CASNLGGDGTPEQYF.